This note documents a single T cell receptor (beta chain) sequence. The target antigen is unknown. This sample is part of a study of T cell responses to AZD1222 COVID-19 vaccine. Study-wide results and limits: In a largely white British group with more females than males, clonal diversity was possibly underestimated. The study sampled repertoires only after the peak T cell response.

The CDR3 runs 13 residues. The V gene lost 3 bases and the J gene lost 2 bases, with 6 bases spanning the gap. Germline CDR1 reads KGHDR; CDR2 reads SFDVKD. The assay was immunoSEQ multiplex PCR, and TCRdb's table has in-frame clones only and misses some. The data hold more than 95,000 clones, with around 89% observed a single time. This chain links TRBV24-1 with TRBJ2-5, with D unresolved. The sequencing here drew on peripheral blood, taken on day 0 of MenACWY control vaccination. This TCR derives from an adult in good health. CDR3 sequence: CATSDPGQETQYF. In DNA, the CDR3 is TGTGCCACCAGTGATCCTGGGCAAGAGACCCAGTACTTC.